This paragraph covers one TCR beta chain sequence. The antigen is not known. As for treatment: roughly 11-day PBMC culture with coronavirus spike peptide pools or control peptides (ViraFEST assay). The ends lost 4 bases at V and 7 bases at J; junction bases unmatched: 11. Germline V gene lookup returns CDR1 SGHDN and CDR2 FVKESK. The CDR3 has 16 residues. Sequencing of DNA taken from cultured CD4+ T cells relied on the Oncomine TCR Beta short-read assay. Researchers extracted genomic DNA from CD4+ T cells that had been cultured. TCRdb processed the PCR reads anew with MiXCR; each CDR3 protein has one entry. The sample lists roughly 11,000 distinct CDR3 sequences; roughly 58% were seen once. The sample comes from a study of vaccination and CD4 T cells after COVID-19.

The rearrangement uses TRBV14 and TRBJ2-1; 9 nucleotides align to TRBD2. This clonotype was sampled from a human donor who had recovered from COVID-19. The sample consisted of CD4+ T cells from blood, cultured in vitro. The CDR3 region is CASSLVGSGSPNEQFF. CDR3 in DNA: TGTGCCAGCAGCCTTGTTGGTAGCGGGAGTCCGAATGAGCAGTTCTTC.